The 5 T cell receptor beta chains listed next were all sequenced from one sample in a study of cytomegalovirus exposure and HLA in healthy donors. The PCR made use of 60 Vbeta and 13 Jbeta primers. The method was immunoSEQ multiplex PCR; TCRdb's version includes in-frame clones alone and lacks a portion of them. This table holds some 190,000 clones, about 83% found once. Sequenced: PBMCs. These TCRs come from a female donor in good health and CMV-seronegative.

This clone was counted once. The V and J genes are TRBV2 and TRBJ2-1; D is unresolved. The CDR3 spans 11 residues. Germline-derived CDR1 and CDR2 are SNHLY and FYNNEI. Trimming removed 3 bases at V and 12 bases at J, with 9 bases between. CDR3 region: CASSDGIRQFF. DNA of the CDR3: TGTGCCAGCAGTGACGGTATTCGGCAGTTCTTC.

The genes are TRBV5-5 and TRBJ1-1, with D possibly TRBD1 on 6 matching bases. In germline, CDR1 is SGHKS, CDR2 YYEKEE (reference sequence). CDR3 length equals 13 residues. V was pared by 5 bases and J by 4 bases, with 12 bases between. Written as DNA, the CDR3 is TGTGCCAGCAGAATACAGGGTCGCACTGAAGCTTTCTTT. This translates into CASRIQGRTEAFF.

This clone occurred once. The chain couples TRBV12-5 to TRBJ2-1; 10 bases match TRBD2. The CDR3 has 16 amino acids. V was clipped by 5 bases and J by 7 bases; unmatched bases: 11. The germline V gene encodes CDR1 LGHNT and CDR2 FRNRAP. CDR3 in DNA: TGTGCTAGTGGTCCGCTTCGACTAGCGGGTTTTAATGAGCAGTTCTTC. It codes for CASGPLRLAGFNEQFF.

This clone turned up a few times. The V call is TRBV5-5, the J call TRBJ1-3; D is perhaps TRBD1 (5 bases). V dropped 1 base and J dropped 1 base, with 12 bases sitting between them. CDR3 length: 16 residues. Germline-derived CDR1 and CDR2 are SGHKS and YYEKEE (reference sequence). The DNA for the CDR3 is TGTGCCAGCAGCTTGTCGGGGACTTCTTCTGGAAACACCATATATTTT. The encoded protein is CASSLSGTSSGNTIYF.

CDR3 DNA: TGTGCCATCAGTGAATCCAGGCAGGTCCCCGGGGAGCTGTTTTTT. This encodes CAISESRQVPGELFF. This sequence joins TRBV10-3 and TRBJ2-2; no clear D. The CDR3 contains 15 residues. V lost 3 bases and J lost 6, with 14 bases in between. Germline CDR1 and CDR2: ENHRY and SYGVKD.